This T cell receptor (beta chain) was identified in a study of molecular identifiers for immune sequencing clone quantification. Findings and limits, study-wide: In cases of identical TCR molecules sharing a barcode, highly expanded clone sizes could be underestimated.

TCRdb reanalysed the PCR reads using MiXCR and keeps one entry per CDR3 protein. Counted here are about 640,000 distinct CDR3 sequences, 15% to 20% occurring once; the ten biggest clones make up 0.85% to 0.9%. Per the germline V gene, CDR1 is MDHEN and CDR2 is SYDVKM. The CDR3 contains 12 residues. V was pared by 9 bases and J by 6 bases, with 14 bases between. The table lists this clonotype with many counts. Its antigen is not identified. This TCR was sampled from a human donor in good health. Some libraries in this study had Jurkat cell RNA spiked in. V and J are TRBV28 and TRBJ1-1, with D unresolved. The sample taken for sequencing was naive CD8+ T cells from blood, with Jurkat cell RNA spiked in. Subset noted: FACS-sorted CD8+CD4-CCR7+CD45RA+ naive T cells. The CDR3 coding sequence is TGTGCCAGTCGTATGAGCAGCCCTGAAGCTTTCTTT. It specifies CASRMSSPEAFF.